In this sample, the clone carrying this TCR beta chain turned up once. Its antigen is currently unknown. This entry is derived from a study of cytotoxic CD8 clonotypes in ibrutinib-treated CLL. For the study at large: Partial response occurred in roughly 24 patients and complete response in 2; at median about 70 months, approximately 14 remained remitted and about twelve progressed.

The length of the CDR3 is 14 residues. Germline CDR1 reads SEHNR; CDR2 reads FQNEAQ (reference sequence). The V end was cut by 2 bases, the J end by 2 bases, with 9 bases between. Findings and limits, study-wide: Stable or contracted on treatment, public clonotypes were also uncommon.

TCRdb's table, derived via immunoSEQ multiplex PCR, lists solely in-frame clones and lacks some. The top ten hold 6% to 6.5% of the sample, which has fewer than 400,000 clones, roughly two thirds seen once. The specimen was PBMCs, collected after 36 months of ibrutinib treatment. This sequence originates from a human donor with chronic lymphocytic leukemia. The V call is TRBV7-9, the J call TRBJ1-1, with unresolved D. The CDR3, as DNA: TGTGCCAGCAGCTTAAAGGGCTCCAACACTGAAGCTTTCTTT. It specifies CASSLKGSNTEAFF.